This is a list of T cell receptor beta chains from one sample in a study of cytomegalovirus exposure and HLA in healthy donors. This table comes from immunoSEQ multiplex PCR, and its TCRdb copy is limited to in-frame clones, with some not included. Of roughly 110,000 clones in the sample, 65% to 75% are singletons; the top ten hold roughly 4.2%. The specimen was PBMCs. The source of these receptors is a woman aged 40 to 49 in good health and CMV-seropositive. The CDR3 runs from the conserved cysteine through the conserved F or W. Fields, in order: J gene, clone size, V gene, CDR3 protein. The size entry is marked missing in some rows and otherwise reads once, few, many or a size class.

J gene: TRBJ2-7
clone size: -
V gene: TRBV14
CDR3 protein: CASSQDSVSYEQYF

J gene: TRBJ1-6
clone size: -
V gene: TRBV4-1
CDR3 protein: CASSQETRTDNSPLHF

J gene: TRBJ1-1
clone size: -
V gene: TRBV7-9
CDR3 protein: CSSSLGGRVNTEAFF

J gene: TRBJ2-7
clone size: -
V gene: TRBV6-6
CDR3 protein: CASSLTQGSKYEQYF

J gene: TRBJ2-1
clone size: -
V gene: TRBV25-1
CDR3 protein: CASSEWTSGVGGEQFF

J gene: TRBJ1-4
clone size: -
V gene: TRBV30
CDR3 protein: CAYKPGTGDEKLFF

J gene: TRBJ1-4
clone size: -
V gene: TRBV2
CDR3 protein: CASKGQGLINEKLFF

J gene: TRBJ2-1
clone size: -
V gene: TRBV6-5
CDR3 protein: CASSPSDNEQFF

J gene: TRBJ1-4
clone size: -
V gene: TRBV2
CDR3 protein: CASSEAGVNEKLFF

J gene: TRBJ1-2
clone size: -
V gene: TRBV27
CDR3 protein: CASSFAATYYGYTF

J gene: TRBJ2-1
clone size: -
V gene: TRBV6-1
CDR3 protein: CASSGEATYNEQFF

J gene: TRBJ2-1
clone size: -
V gene: TRBV4-2
CDR3 protein: CASSQNERAGDEQFF

J gene: TRBJ2-5
clone size: -
V gene: TRBV5-1
CDR3 protein: CASSFSGGKETQYF

J gene: TRBJ2-5
clone size: -
V gene: TRBV7-2
CDR3 protein: CASSLLGGETQYF

J gene: TRBJ2-5
clone size: -
V gene: TRBV9
CDR3 protein: CASSVDVLGGETQYF

J gene: TRBJ2-7
clone size: -
V gene: TRBV11-3
CDR3 protein: CASSAWDRAYEQYF

J gene: TRBJ2-7
clone size: -
V gene: TRBV18
CDR3 protein: CASSPIPSSYEQYF

J gene: TRBJ1-1
clone size: -
V gene: TRBV11-1
CDR3 protein: CASSVTGGTTEAFF

J gene: TRBJ2-3
clone size: once
V gene: TRBV6-4
CDR3 protein: CASGSGNTQYF

J gene: TRBJ2-2
clone size: once
V gene: TRBV11-1
CDR3 protein: CASSLSQGGVAGELFF

J gene: TRBJ2-6
clone size: -
V gene: TRBV19
CDR3 protein: CASSAGRSSGANVLTF

J gene: TRBJ2-5
clone size: -
V gene: TRBV11-3
CDR3 protein: CASSLGWQYGVRKTQYF

J gene: TRBJ2-5
clone size: once
V gene: TRBV28
CDR3 protein: CASSGTGLETQYF

J gene: TRBJ2-5
clone size: -
V gene: TRBV7-8
CDR3 protein: CASRTSGPTYQETQYF

J gene: TRBJ2-5
clone size: -
V gene: TRBV7-9
CDR3 protein: CASGPGRGALQETQYF

J gene: -
clone size: -
V gene: TRBV5-1
CDR3 protein: CASSLPGQGSSRAYEQYF

J gene: TRBJ2-5
clone size: -
V gene: TRBV19
CDR3 protein: CASRGRLRETQYF

J gene: TRBJ2-6
clone size: -
V gene: TRBV7-2
CDR3 protein: CASSFSGGAGGANVLTF